The 9 T cell receptor beta chains below come from one sample, sequenced in a study of cytomegalovirus exposure and HLA in healthy donors. The primer mix had 60 Vbeta and 13 Jbeta primers. Sequencing used immunoSEQ multiplex PCR; TCRdb keeps in-frame clones, though not all of them. In the table there are around 250,000 clones, over 70% of which are singletons. The sequencing input was PBMCs. The receptors were sampled from a woman aged 60-75 years in good health and CMV-seropositive.

The chain employs TRBV6-1 and TRBJ1-1; a weak D match, TRBD1 (6 bases). Per germline, CDR1 MNHNS and CDR2 SASEGT. The CDR3 contains 14 residues. Between the trimmed V and J ends, which lost 7 bases and 1 base, there was a span of 13 bases. CDR3 in DNA: TGTGCCAGCATGCCGGGACACTGGAACACTGAAGCTTTCTTT. This translates into CASMPGHWNTEAFF.

As regards this clone: This sample also contains other DNA sequences that code for the same CDR3. The chain joins TRBV27 to TRBJ2-7, with 11 bases identical to TRBD2. Germline V gene lookup returns CDR1 MNHEY and CDR2 SMNVEV (reference sequence). V was clipped by 5 bases and J by 6 bases; unmatched bases: 6. The CDR3 consists of 14 residues. The chain's CDR3 is CASSVLAGAGEQYF. The CDR3 DNA reads TGTGCCAGCAGTGTACTAGCGGGAGCGGGCGAGCAGTACTTC.

This chain uses TRBV10-3 with TRBJ2-2, with D perhaps TRBD1 (5 bases). Germline values: CDR1 ENHRY, CDR2 SYGVKD. This CDR3 region has 15 residues. Trimming took 5 bases from V and 1 from J, leaving 11 bases between them. The CDR3 DNA sequence: TGTGCCATCAGTCCTGGACATTTGAACACCGGGGAGCTGTTTTTT. Translated: CAISPGHLNTGELFF.

The rearrangement uses TRBV28 and TRBJ1-4, with 11 bases aligning to TRBD1. Germline assignment: CDR1 MDHEN and CDR2 SYDVKM. The J segment lost 8 bases and the V segment lost 6 bases, leaving 14 bases of the junction unmatched. The CDR3 runs 17 residues. The CDR3 reads CASRGPGTGGDGEKLFF. DNA for the CDR3: TGTGCCAGCAGGGGCCCCGGGACAGGGGGTGATGGGGAAAAACTGTTTTTT.

The rearrangement joins TRBV6-6 to TRBJ1-2, with 8 bases aligning to TRBD1. CDR1 is MNHNY, CDR2 SVGAGI, per germline (reference sequence). The CDR3 is 15 residues long. The J segment lost 7 bases and the V segment lost 2 bases, leaving 9 bases of the junction unmatched. CDR3 DNA sequence: TGTGCCAGCAGTTACCTAGGACAGGGCATCGGTGGCTACACCTTC. This encodes CASSYLGQGIGGYTF.

J is TRBJ2-2 and V is TRBV5-1; perhaps TRBD2 as D (5 bases). This CDR3 region has 16 residues. Between the trimmed V and J ends, which lost 1 base and 3 bases, there was a span of 13 bases. Germline V lookup: CDR1 SGHRS, CDR2 YFSETQ. The CDR3 reads CASSLRGLGDTGELFF. DNA of the CDR3: TGCGCCAGCAGCTTGCGGGGTCTTGGAGACACCGGGGAGCTGTTTTTT.

V usage is TRBV28 and J usage is TRBJ1-2, with 9 bases fitting TRBD1. Per germline, CDR1 MDHEN and CDR2 SYDVKM. With V trimmed by 4 bases and J by 8 bases, 5 bases remained unmatched. This CDR3 contains 13 residues. CDR3: CASSSTGGLGYTF. The DNA of the CDR3 is TGTGCCAGCAGTTCGACAGGGGGTTTGGGCTACACCTTC.

V is TRBV4-1 and J is TRBJ1-5; TRBD1 might be the D (5 bases). Looked up from germline, CDR1 is MGHRA and CDR2 is YSYEKL. This CDR3 contains 16 residues. The germline V and J ends were trimmed by 4 bases and 3 bases, with 16 bases remaining between them. The CDR3 protein is CASSLAGQTPNQPQHF. Written as DNA, the CDR3 is TGCGCCAGCAGCCTAGCGGGGCAGACCCCCAATCAGCCCCAGCATTTT.

Here the CDR3 reads CASSQDRTGAYEQYF. The CDR3 bases are TGCGCCAGCAGCCAAGATAGGACAGGGGCCTACGAGCAGTACTTC. The chain employs TRBV4-1 and TRBJ2-7, with 9 bases lining up with TRBD1. The CDR3 runs to 15 residues. With 0 bases clipped from V and 2 bases from J, the junction kept 2 bases outside the gene matches. Germline CDR1 and CDR2: MGHRA and YSYEKL.